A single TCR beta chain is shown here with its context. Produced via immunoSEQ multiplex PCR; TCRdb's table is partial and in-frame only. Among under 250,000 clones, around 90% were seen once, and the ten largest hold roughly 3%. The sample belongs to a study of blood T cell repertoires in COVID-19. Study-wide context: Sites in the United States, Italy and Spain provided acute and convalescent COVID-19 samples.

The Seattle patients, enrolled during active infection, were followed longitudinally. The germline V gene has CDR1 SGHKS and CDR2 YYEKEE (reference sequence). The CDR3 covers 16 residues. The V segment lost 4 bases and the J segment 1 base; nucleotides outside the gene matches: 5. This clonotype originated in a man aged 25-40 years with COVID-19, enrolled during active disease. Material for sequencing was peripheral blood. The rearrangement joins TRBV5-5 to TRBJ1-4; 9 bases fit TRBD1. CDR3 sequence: CASSMTGGRTNEKLFF. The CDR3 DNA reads TGTGCCAGCAGCATGACAGGGGGGCGAACTAATGAAAAACTGTTTTTT.